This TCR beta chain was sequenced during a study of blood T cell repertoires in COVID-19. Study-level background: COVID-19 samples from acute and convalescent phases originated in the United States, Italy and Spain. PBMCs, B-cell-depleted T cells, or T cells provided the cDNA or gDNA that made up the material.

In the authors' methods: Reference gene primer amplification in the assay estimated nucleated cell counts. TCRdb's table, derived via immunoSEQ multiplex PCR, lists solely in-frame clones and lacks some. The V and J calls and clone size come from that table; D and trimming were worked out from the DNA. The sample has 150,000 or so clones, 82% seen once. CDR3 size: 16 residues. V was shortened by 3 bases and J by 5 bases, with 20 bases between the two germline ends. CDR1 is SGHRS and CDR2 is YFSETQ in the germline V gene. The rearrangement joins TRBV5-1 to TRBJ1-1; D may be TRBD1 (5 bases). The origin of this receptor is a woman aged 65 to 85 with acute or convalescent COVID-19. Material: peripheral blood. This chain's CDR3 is CASSSRPQGEWTEAFF. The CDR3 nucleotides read TGCGCCAGCAGCTCGAGACCCCAGGGCGAGTGGACTGAAGCTTTCTTT.